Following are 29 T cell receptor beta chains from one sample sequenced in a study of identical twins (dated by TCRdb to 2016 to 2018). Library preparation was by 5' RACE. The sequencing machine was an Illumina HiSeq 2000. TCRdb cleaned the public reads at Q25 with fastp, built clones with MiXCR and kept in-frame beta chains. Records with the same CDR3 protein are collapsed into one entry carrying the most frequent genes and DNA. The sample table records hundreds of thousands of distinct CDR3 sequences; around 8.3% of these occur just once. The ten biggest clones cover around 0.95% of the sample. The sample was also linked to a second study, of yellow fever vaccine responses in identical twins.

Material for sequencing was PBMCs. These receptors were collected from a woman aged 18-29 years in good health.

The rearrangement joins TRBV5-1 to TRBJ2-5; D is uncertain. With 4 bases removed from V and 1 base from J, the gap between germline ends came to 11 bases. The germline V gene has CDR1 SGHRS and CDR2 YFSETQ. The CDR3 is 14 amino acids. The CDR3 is CASSPFEVQETQYF. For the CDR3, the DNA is TGCGCCAGCAGCCCCTTCGAGGTCCAAGAGACCCAGTACTTC.

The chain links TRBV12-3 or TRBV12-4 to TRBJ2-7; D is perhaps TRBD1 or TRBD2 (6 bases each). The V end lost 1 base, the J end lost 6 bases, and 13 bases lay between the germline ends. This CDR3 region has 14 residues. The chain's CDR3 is CASSLGGAQSEQYF. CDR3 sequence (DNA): TGTGCCAGCAGTTTAGGGGGGGCGCAGTCCGAGCAGTACTTC.

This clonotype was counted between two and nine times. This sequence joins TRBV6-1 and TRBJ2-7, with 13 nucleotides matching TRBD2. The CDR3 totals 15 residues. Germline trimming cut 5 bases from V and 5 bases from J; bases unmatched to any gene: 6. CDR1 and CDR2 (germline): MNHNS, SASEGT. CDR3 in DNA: TGTGCCAGCAGTCATAGGACTAGCGGGAGTAACGAGCAGTACTTC. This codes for CASSHRTSGSNEQYF.

In DNA form, the CDR3 reads TGTGCCAGCAGCTCCCTGATGCAGGGTCTGAGCGGCTACACCTTC. It translates to CASSSLMQGLSGYTF. The genes are TRBV7-9 and TRBJ1-2; a possible D gene is TRBD1 (5 bases). Trimming cost V 4 bases and J 8 bases, with 20 bases left between them. CDR3 length: 15 amino acids. The germline gives CDR1 SEHNR, CDR2 FQNEAQ (reference sequence). Variable domain in full (rest from reference TRBV7-9 and TRBJ1-2): DTGVSQNPRHKITKRGQNVTFRCDPISEHNRLYWYRQTLGQGPEFLTYFQNEAQLEKSRLLSDRFSAERPKGSFSTLEIQRTEQGDSAMYLCASSSLMQGLSGYTFGSGTRLTVV.

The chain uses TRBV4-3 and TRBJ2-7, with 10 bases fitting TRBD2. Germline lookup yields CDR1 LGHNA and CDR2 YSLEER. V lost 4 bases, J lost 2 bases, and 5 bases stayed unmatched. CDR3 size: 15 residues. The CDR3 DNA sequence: TGCGCCAGCAGCCGAACTAGCGGGATAGCCTACGAGCAGTACTTC. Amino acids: CASSRTSGIAYEQYF.

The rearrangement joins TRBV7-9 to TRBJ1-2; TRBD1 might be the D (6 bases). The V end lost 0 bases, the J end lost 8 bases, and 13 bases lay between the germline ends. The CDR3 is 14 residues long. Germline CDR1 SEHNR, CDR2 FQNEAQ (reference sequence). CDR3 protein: CASSLAGQGSGYTF. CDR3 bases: TGTGCCAGCAGCTTAGCGGGCCAGGGGAGCGGCTACACCTTC.

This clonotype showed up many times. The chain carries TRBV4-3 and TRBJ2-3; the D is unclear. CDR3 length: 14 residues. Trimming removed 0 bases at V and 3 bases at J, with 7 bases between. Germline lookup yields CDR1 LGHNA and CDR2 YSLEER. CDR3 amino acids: CASSQDPITDTQYF. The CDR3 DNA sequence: TGCGCCAGCAGCCAAGATCCTATAACAGATACGCAGTATTTT.

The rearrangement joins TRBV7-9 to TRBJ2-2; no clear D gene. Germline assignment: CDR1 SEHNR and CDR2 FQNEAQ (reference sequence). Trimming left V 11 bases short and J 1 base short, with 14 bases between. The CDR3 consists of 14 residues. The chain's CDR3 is CAAMTDWNTGELFF. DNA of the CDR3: TGTGCCGCGATGACCGACTGGAACACCGGGGAGCTGTTTTTT. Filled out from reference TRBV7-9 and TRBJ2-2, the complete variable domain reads DTGVSQNPRHKITKRGQNVTFRCDPISEHNRLYWYRQTLGQGPEFLTYFQNEAQLEKSRLLSDRFSAERPKGSFSTLEIQRTEQGDSAMYLCAAMTDWNTGELFFGEGSRLTVL.

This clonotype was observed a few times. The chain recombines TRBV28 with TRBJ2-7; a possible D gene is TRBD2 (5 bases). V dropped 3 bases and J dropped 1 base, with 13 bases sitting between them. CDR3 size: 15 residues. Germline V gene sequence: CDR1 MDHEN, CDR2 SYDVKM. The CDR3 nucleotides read TGTGCCAGCAGTTTCCCTCGGGAAGGGTCCTACGAGCAGTACTTC. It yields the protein CASSFPREGSYEQYF.

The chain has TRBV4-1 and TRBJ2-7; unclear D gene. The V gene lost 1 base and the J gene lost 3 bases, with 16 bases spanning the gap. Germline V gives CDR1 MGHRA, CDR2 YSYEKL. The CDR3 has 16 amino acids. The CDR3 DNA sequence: TGCGCCAGCAGCCAAGGGGTTAGCAACTTATACTACGAGCAGTACTTC. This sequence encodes CASSQGVSNLYYEQYF.

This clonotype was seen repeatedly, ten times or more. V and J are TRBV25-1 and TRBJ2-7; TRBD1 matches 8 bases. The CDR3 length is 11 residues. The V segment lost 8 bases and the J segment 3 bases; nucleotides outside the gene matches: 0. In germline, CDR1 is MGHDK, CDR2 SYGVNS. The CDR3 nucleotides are TGTGCCAGCGGACAGGGCTACGAGCAGTACTTC. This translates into CASGQGYEQYF.

The DNA for the CDR3 is TGTGCCAGCAGTTACGCCACACGCCTGGGGTCCTACAATGAGCAGTTCTTC. Encoded protein: CASSYATRLGSYNEQFF. The genes are TRBV6-2 or TRBV6-3 and TRBJ2-1; no definite D call. The CDR3 has 17 amino acids. V was trimmed by 2 bases and J by 1 base, leaving 15 bases between them. The germline gives CDR1 MNHEY, CDR2 SVGEGT.

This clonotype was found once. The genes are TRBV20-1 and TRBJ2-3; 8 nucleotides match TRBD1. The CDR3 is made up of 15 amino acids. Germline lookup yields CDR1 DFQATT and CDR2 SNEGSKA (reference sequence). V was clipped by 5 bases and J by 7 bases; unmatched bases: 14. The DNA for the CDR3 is TGCAGTGCTTCCCAGACCGCGACAGGGGTGCATACGCAGTATTTT. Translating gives CSASQTATGVHTQYF.

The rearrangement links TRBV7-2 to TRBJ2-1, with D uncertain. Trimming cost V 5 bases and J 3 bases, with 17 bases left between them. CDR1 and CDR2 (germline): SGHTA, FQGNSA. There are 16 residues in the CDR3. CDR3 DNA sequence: TGTGCCAGCAGCCCCCTCGTGAGCGTCAGCTACAATGAGCAGTTCTTC. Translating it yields CASSPLVSVSYNEQFF.

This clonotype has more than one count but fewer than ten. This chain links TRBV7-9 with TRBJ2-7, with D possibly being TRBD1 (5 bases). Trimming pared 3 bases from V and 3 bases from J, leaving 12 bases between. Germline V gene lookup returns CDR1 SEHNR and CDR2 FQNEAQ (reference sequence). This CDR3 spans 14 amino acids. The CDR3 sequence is CASSFSGQVYEQYF. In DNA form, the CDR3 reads TGTGCCAGCAGCTTCTCAGGGCAGGTCTACGAGCAGTACTTC.

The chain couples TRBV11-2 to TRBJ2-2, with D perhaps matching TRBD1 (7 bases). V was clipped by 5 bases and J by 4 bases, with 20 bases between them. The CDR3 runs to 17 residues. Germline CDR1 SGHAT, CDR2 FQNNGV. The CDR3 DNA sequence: TGTGCCAGCAGCCTCACCCAGGGGGGTGGAAGCACCGGGGAGCTGTTTTTT. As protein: CASSLTQGGGSTGELFF.

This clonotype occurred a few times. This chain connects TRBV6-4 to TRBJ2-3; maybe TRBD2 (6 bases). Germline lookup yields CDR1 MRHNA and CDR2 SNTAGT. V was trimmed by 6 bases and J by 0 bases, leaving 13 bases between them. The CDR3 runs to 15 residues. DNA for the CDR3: TGTGCCAGCAGCGAACTAGCAGGAAGCACAGATACGCAGTATTTT. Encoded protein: CASSELAGSTDTQYF.

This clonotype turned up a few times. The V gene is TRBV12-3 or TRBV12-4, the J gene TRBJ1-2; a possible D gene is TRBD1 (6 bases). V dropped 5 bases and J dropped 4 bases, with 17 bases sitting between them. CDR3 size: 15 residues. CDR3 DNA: TGTGCCAGCAGTCCCCAGGACAGTATAAGCTATGGCTACACCTTC. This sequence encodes CASSPQDSISYGYTF.

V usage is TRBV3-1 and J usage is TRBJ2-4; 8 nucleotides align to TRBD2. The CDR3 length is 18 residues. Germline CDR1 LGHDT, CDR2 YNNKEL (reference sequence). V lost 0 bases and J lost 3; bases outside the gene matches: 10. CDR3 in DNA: TGTGCCAGCAGCCAAGACCCCCCGGCGGGGGGCTTCAAAAACATTCAGTACTTC. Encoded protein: CASSQDPPAGGFKNIQYF.

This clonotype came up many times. The CDR3 sequence: CATSDAGGSTLYNEQFF. As DNA, the CDR3 is TGTGCCACCAGTGATGCGGGCGGGAGCACACTCTACAATGAGCAGTTCTTC. V is TRBV24-1 and J is TRBJ2-1; 7 bases match TRBD2. Losses at the gene ends were 3 bases for V and 3 bases for J; bases not matched to a gene: 10. The germline CDR1 and CDR2 sequences are KGHDR and SFDVKD. The CDR3 is 17 residues long.

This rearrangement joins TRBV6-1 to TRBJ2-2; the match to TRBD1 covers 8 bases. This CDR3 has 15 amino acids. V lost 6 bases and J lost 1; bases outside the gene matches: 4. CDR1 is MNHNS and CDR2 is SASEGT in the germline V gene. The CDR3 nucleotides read TGTGCCAGCAGGCAGGACAGGGTGAACACCGGGGAGCTGTTTTTT. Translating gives CASRQDRVNTGELFF.

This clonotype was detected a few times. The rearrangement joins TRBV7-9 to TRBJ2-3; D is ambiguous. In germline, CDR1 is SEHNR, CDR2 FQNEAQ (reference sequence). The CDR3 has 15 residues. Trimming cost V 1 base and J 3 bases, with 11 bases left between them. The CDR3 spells CASSLVVGPTDTQYF. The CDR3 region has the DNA TGTGCCAGCAGCTTAGTAGTTGGACCGACAGATACGCAGTATTTT. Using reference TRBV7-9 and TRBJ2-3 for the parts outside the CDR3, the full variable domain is DTGVSQNPRHKITKRGQNVTFRCDPISEHNRLYWYRQTLGQGPEFLTYFQNEAQLEKSRLLSDRFSAERPKGSFSTLEIQRTEQGDSAMYLCASSLVVGPTDTQYFGPGTRLTVL.

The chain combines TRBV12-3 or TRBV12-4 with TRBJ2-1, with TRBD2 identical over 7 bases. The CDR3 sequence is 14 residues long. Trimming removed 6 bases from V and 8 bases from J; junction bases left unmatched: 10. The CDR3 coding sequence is TGTGCCAGCAGCTCGGGGGGTTCGGGCTATGAGCAGTTCTTC. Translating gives CASSSGGSGYEQFF.

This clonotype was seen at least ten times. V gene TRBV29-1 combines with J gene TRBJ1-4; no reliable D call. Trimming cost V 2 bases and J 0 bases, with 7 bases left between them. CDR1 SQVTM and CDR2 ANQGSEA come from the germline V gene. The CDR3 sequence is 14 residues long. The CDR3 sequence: CSVEWPATNEKLFF. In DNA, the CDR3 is TGCAGCGTTGAATGGCCGGCAACTAATGAAAAACTGTTTTTT.

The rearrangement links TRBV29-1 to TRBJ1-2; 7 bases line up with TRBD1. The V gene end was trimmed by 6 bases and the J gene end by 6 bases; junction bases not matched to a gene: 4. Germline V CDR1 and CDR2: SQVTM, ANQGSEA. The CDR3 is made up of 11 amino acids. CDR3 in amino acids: CSVGQEDGYTF. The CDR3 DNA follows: TGCAGCGTCGGACAGGAGGATGGCTACACCTTC.

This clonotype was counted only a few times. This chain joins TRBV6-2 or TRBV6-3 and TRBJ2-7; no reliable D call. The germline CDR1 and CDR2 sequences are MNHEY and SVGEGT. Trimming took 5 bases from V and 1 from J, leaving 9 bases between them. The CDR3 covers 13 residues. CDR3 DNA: TGTGCCAGCAGTCTCTACGAGTCCTACGAGCAGTACTTC. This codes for CASSLYESYEQYF.

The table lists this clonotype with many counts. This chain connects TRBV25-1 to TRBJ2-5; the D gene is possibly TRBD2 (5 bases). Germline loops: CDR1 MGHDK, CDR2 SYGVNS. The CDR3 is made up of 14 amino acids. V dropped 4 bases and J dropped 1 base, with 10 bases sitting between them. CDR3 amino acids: CASSGLALQETQYF. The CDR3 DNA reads TGTGCCAGCAGTGGGCTAGCCCTCCAAGAGACCCAGTACTTC.

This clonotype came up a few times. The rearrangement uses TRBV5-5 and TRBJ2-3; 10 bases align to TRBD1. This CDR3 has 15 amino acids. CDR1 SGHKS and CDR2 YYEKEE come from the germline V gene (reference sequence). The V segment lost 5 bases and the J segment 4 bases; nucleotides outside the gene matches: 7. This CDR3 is CASSALGTGADTQYF. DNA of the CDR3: TGTGCCAGCAGTGCGCTCGGGACAGGGGCAGATACGCAGTATTTT.

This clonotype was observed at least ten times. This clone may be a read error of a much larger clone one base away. The DNA of the CDR3 is TGCAGTGCTACTTTCCGGGACAGGAGACCCAATGAGCAGTTCTTC. Translating gives CSATFRDRRPNEQFF. The rearrangement links TRBV20-1 to TRBJ2-1, with TRBD1 matching 8 bases. Germline CDR1 and CDR2: DFQATT and SNEGSKA (reference sequence). This CDR3 comprises 15 residues. V was pared by 4 bases and J by 6 bases, with 11 bases of the junction left unmatched.